These T cell receptor beta chains were read from a single sample in a study of T cell changes during pregnancy in multiple sclerosis. Method: immunoSEQ multiplex PCR; TCRdb's copy keeps in-frame clones and lacks some. Among 45,000 to 50,000 clones, 94% were seen once, and the ten largest hold around 5%. The source material was CD8+ T cells from peripheral blood mononuclear cells, sampled before pregnancy. The origin of the receptors is a female donor with multiple sclerosis, enrolled in a pregnancy study. CDR3s include the opening cysteine and the closing phenylalanine or tryptophan. The listing skips clone size in some rows; elsewhere it reads once, few, many or a size class.

clone_size v_call cdr3_aa
NA TRBV29-1 CSVETGSYEQYF
NA TRBV5-6 CASSLVTGVQETQYF
NA TRBV18 CASSRGGDGTSTDTQYF
NA TRBV6-1 CASSSRGAYNEQFF
NA TRBV6-1 CASRGQGHGYTF
NA TRBV7-2 CASSLALAGVWVQETQYF
NA TRBV7-8 CASSPWGDRTTNEKLFF
NA TRBV27 CASSLQGKNEKLFF
NA TRBV6-5 CASSFLLAGWSGELFF
NA TRBV19 CASSIAGGPFVPQHF
NA TRBV19 CASSISRTGYGYTF
NA TRBV7-9 CASSQGTGSNTGELFF
once TRBV2 CARRGGSTDTQYF
NA TRBV9 CASSVSRNTEAFF
NA TRBV28 CASSFGQGGNIQYF
NA TRBV5-5 CASSLRLAATYEQYF
NA TRBV28 CASSLYRMKTNYGYTF
NA TRBV7-9 CASSSDREQETQYF
NA TRBV15 CATSRDPSGRVGWDEQFF
NA TRBV19 CASSAGTRSTEAFF
NA TRBV27 CASSLSPSGRFGELFF
NA TRBV29-1 CSVIAGDSYEQYF
NA TRBV6-1 CASSEGSAGNYGYTF
few TRBV30 CAWSWTVGGSNYGYTF
NA TRBV15 CATKGAGTNEKLFF
NA TRBV10-3 CAISEASVRGTNEKLFF
few TRBV7-3 CASSWEDVNYNEQFF
NA TRBV19 CASRKWEEEGEQFF
NA TRBV7-9 CASSLGPGTSTYEQYF
NA TRBV19 CASSSRTAYEQYF
NA TRBV25-1 CASSELGTGGMDTEAFF
NA TRBV14 CASSQGHLRETQYF
NA TRBV7-9 CASSPRTPRPYNEQFF
NA TRBV5-4 CASSFDSYEQYF
NA TRBV27 CASSLSLPSGRHVNEQFF
NA TRBV11-2 CASSPTSFEETQYF
NA TRBV9 CASSASGTQRADTQYF
NA TRBV4-1 CASTEGPRQGLYYGYTF
NA TRBV27 CASSLSRGTLDRGYGYTF